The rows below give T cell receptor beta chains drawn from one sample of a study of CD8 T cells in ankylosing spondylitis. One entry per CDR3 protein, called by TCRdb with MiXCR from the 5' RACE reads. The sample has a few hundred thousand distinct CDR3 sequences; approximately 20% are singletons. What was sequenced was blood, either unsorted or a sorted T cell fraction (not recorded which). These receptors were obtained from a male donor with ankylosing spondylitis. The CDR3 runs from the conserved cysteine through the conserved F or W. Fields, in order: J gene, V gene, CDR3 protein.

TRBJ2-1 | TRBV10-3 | CAISESSDYNEQFF
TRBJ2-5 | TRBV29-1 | CSAKGLVSSETQYF
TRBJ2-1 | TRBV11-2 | CASRAIAGGPSIEQFF
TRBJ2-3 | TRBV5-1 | CASSVGTTQGTQYF
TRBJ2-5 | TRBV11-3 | CASSLGINREETQYF
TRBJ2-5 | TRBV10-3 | CAISLGGTQYF
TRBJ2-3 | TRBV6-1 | CASSTTSDMSTDTQYF
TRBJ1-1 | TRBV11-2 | CASSISTGTNTEAFF
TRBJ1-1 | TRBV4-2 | CASSQEKGWNTEAFF
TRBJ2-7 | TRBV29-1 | CSAKLAGDSYEQYF
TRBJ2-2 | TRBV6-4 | CASKFAANTGELFF
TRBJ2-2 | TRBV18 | CASSPGGGFNTGELFF
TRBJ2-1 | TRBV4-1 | CASSQPGLAAYNEQFF
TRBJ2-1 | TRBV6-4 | CASSDSGTSDNEQFF
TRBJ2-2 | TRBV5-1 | CASSLGTGPNTGELFF
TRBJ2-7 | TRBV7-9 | CASSKDAPPYEQYF
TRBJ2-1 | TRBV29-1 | CSVKKEWNEQFF
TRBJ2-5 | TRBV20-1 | CSAGPAGLFQETQYF
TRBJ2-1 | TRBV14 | CASSQEGQGTQFF
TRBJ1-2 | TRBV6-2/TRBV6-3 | CASSGQGAVGYTF
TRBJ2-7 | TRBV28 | CASSSRQTPYEQYF
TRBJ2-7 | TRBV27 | CASRKAGPSYEQYF
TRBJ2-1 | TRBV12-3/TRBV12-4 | CASCKGTVYNEQFF
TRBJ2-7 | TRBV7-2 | CASRPTGRYEQYF
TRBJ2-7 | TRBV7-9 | CASSLDPRGAYEQYF
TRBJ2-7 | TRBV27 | CASSPRLAGIYEQYF